The rows below give T cell receptor beta chains drawn from one sample of a study of blood T cell repertoires in COVID-19. The repertoire was sequenced with immunoSEQ multiplex PCR; TCRdb's copy has only in-frame clones and lacks some. The sample records approximately 90,000 clones, roughly 84% being singletons. The sequenced sample was peripheral blood. The receptor source for this set is a man in his fifties or sixties with acute or convalescent COVID-19. Both conserved end residues are part of each CDR3. D genes are given only for firm matches. Clone size is not always given. Where it is, it says once, few, many or a class for expanded clones.

clone_size	j_call	v_call	cdr3_length	d_call	cdr3_nt	cdr3_aa
.	TRBJ1-5	TRBV28	15	.	TGTGCCAGCAGCTCAGGGATGGTGAGCAATCAGCCCCAGCATTTT	CASSSGMVSNQPQHF
once	TRBJ1-1	TRBV2	15	.	TGTGCCAGCAGTGACTCTCCCGGGGGGGCGACTGAAGCTTTCTTT	CASSDSPGGATEAFF
.	TRBJ1-5	TRBV5-4	18	TRBD1	TGTGCCAGCAGCAAGGACAGGGGGCGCCTGTATAGCAATCAGCCCCAGCATTTT	CASSKDRGRLYSNQPQHF
.	TRBJ2-6	TRBV4-1	13	.	TGCGCCAGCAGCCTAGCTGGGGCCAACGTCCTGACTTTC	CASSLAGANVLTF
.	TRBJ1-1	TRBV2	14	TRBD1	TGTGCCAGCAGCCGACAGGGGCTGAACACTGAAGCTTTCTTT	CASSRQGLNTEAFF
few	TRBJ2-2	TRBV19	16	.	TGTGCCAGTAGTATCCGGACACAAACGAACACCGGGGAGCTGTTTTTT	CASSIRTQTNTGELFF
.	TRBJ2-1	TRBV7-3	15	TRBD1	TGTGCCAGCAGCCTTTTGGGACAGGAATACAATGAGCAGTTCTTC	CASSLLGQEYNEQFF
.	TRBJ2-2	TRBV5-6	14	.	TGTGCCAGCAGCCTGACATTTTCCACCGGGGAGCTGTTTTTT	CASSLTFSTGELFF
.	TRBJ1-2	TRBV28	12	.	TGTGCCAGCACCACAGGGATTAACGGCTACACCTTC	CASTTGINGYTF
.	TRBJ1-1	TRBV15	16	TRBD1	TGTGCCACCACCCCGGGACAGGGCCTTTCTGGGACTGAAGCTTTCTTT	CATTPGQGLSGTEAFF
.	TRBJ1-2	TRBV19	16	TRBD1	TGTGCCAGTATTAAGGCCGCCGGGACAGGGGACTATGGCTACACCTTC	CASIKAAGTGDYGYTF
.	TRBJ1-5	TRBV11-2	13	TRBD1	TGTGCCAGCAGCCCGGACAGGAACCAGCCCCAGCATTTT	CASSPDRNQPQHF
.	TRBJ2-2	TRBV11-1	16	TRBD2	TGTGCCAGCAGCTTCCGGCGGGGGGGGAACACCGGGGAGCTGTTTTTT	CASSFRRGGNTGELFF
.	TRBJ1-3	TRBV5-1	14	.	TGCGCCAGCAGCTTTGCAGGGCGCGGAAACACCATATATTTT	CASSFAGRGNTIYF
.	TRBJ1-1	TRBV28	15	TRBD1	TGTGCCAGCAGTCAGCCGTCGGGACAGTTGACTGAAGCTTTCTTT	CASSQPSGQLTEAFF
.	TRBJ1-5	TRBV4-1	17	TRBD1	TGCGCCAGCAGCCCGGTAGGCAGGGGGCTCCGAAATCAGCCCCAGCATTTT	CASSPVGRGLRNQPQHF
.	TRBJ2-7	TRBV3-1/TRBV3-2	15	.	TGTGCCAGCAGCCAAGGACAGGAACCCTCCTACGAGCAGTACTTC	CASSQGQEPSYEQYF
.	TRBJ1-2	TRBV27	13	TRBD1	TGTGCCAGCAGGGGGACAGGGGGCTCTGGCTACACCTTC	CASRGTGGSGYTF
many	TRBJ1-1	TRBV4-1	12	.	TGCGCCAGCAGCCAAGATTATCGTCCGGCTTTCTTT	CASSQDYRPAFF
.	TRBJ2-7	TRBV20-1	11	.	TGCAGTGCTAGAGATCTGGACAGTCAGTACTTC	CSARDLDSQYF
.	TRBJ2-5	TRBV9	14	.	TGTGCCAGCAGCCTTGGCACGTACCAAGAGACCCAGTACTTC	CASSLGTYQETQYF
.	TRBJ1-3	TRBV5-4	17	TRBD1	TGTGCCAGCAGCCGCATGAACAGGGGAACAGGAGGAAACACCATATATTTT	CASSRMNRGTGGNTIYF
.	TRBJ2-3	TRBV29-1	13	.	TGCAGCGTGAGCCGACAGATCACAGATACGCAGTATTTT	CSVSRQITDTQYF
.	TRBJ2-5	TRBV28	13	TRBD1	TGTGCCAGCAGGACAGGGGGGCGGGAGACCCAGTACTTC	CASRTGGRETQYF
.	TRBJ1-6	TRBV2	13	TRBD1	TGTGCCAGCCAGGGGGCCCTAAATTCACCCCTCCACTTT	CASQGALNSPLHF
.	TRBJ2-5	TRBV6-6	15	TRBD1	TGTGCCAGCAGCCTTGGGGGACAGGGAGCCCGGACCCAGTACTTC	CASSLGGQGARTQYF
.	TRBJ2-6	TRBV4-3	18	TRBD2	TGCGCCAGCAGCCAAGATGCGCCGGGGGGGGCGGGGGCCAACGTCCTGACTTTC	CASSQDAPGGAGANVLTF
few	TRBJ1-1	TRBV18	15	.	TGTGCCAGCTCACGTACGGGACAAGTGAACACTGAAGCTTTCTTT	CASSRTGQVNTEAFF
.	TRBJ2-2	TRBV5-4	15	TRBD2	TGTGCCAGCCGGGAGGGAGTCACAGGCACCGGGGAGCTGTTTTTT	CASREGVTGTGELFF
once	TRBJ1-1	TRBV6-5	13	.	TGTGCCAGCAGCAGACAGTTGAACACTGAAGCTTTCTTT	CASSRQLNTEAFF
.	TRBJ2-1	TRBV21-1	17	.	TGTGCCAGCAGCAAAGCGTCTCGAGCGGGGGGAGGTCATGAGCAGTTCTTC	CASSKASRAGGGHEQFF
.	TRBJ1-3	TRBV3-1/TRBV3-2	14	.	TGTGCCAGCAGCCAAAGAGGGACTGGAAACACCATATATTTT	CASSQRGTGNTIYF
.	TRBJ2-1	TRBV7-9	11	.	TGTGCCAGCAGTACAGGGAGTGAGCAGTTCTTC	CASSTGSEQFF